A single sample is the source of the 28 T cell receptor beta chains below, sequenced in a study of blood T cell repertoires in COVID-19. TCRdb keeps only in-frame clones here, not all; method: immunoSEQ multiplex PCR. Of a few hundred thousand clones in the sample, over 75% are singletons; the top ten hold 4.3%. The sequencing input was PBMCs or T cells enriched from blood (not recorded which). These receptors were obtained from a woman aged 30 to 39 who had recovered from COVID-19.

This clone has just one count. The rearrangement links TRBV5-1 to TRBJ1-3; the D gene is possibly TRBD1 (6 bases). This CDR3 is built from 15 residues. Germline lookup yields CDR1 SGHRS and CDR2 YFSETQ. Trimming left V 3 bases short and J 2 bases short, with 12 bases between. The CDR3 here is CASSSTTGPGNTIYF. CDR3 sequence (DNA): TGCGCCAGCAGCTCAACGACAGGACCTGGAAACACCATATATTTT.

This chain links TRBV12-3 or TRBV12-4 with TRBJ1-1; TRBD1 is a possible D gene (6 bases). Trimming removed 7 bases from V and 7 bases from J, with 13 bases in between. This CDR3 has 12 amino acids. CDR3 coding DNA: TGTGCCAGCACAGGGGTGAATGGTGAAGCTTTCTTT. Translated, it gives CASTGVNGEAFF.

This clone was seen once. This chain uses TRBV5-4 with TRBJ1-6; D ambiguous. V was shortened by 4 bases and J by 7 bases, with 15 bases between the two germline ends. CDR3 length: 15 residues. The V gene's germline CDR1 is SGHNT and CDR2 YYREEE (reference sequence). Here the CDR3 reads CASSPTLRENSPLHF. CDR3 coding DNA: TGTGCCAGCAGCCCAACCTTGAGGGAGAATTCACCCCTCCACTTT.

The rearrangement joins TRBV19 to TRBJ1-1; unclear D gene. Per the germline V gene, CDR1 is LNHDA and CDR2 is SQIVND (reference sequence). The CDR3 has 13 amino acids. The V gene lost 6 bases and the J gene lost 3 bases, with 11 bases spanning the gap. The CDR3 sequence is CASRDRRDTEAFF. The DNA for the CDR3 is TGTGCCAGTAGGGACCGGAGGGACACTGAAGCTTTCTTT.

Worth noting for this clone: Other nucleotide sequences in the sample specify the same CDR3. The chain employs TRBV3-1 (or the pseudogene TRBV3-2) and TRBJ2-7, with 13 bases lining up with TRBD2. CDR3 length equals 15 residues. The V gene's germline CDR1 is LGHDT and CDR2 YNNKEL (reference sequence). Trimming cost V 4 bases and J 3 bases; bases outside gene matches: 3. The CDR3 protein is CASSPGLAGVYEQYF. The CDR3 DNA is TGTGCCAGCAGCCCTGGACTAGCGGGAGTCTACGAGCAGTACTTC.

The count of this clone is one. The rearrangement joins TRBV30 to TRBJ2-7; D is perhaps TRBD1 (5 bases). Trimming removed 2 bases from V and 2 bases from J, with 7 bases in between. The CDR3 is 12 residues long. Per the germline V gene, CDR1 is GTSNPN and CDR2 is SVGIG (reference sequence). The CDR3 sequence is CAWSRGPYEQYF. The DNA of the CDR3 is TGTGCCTGGAGTAGGGGCCCCTACGAGCAGTACTTC. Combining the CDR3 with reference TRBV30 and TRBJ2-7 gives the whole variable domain SQTIHQWPATLVQPVGSPLSLECTVEGTSNPNLYWYRQAAGRGLQLLFYSVGIGQISSEVPQNLSASRPQDRQFILSSKKLLLSDSGFYLCAWSRGPYEQYFGPGTRLTVT.

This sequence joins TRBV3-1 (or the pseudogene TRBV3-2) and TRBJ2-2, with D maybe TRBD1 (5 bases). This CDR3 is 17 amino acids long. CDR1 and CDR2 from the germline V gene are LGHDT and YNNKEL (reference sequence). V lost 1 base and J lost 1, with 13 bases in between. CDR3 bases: TGTGCCAGCAGCCAAGCGACAGCATCGATGAACACCGGGGAGCTGTTTTTT. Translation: CASSQATASMNTGELFF.

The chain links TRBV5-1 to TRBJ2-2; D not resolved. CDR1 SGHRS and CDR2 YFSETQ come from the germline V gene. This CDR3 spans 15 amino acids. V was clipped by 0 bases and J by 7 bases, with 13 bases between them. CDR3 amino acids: CASSLATLIGGELFF. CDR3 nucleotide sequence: TGCGCCAGCAGCTTGGCCACCCTTATCGGCGGGGAGCTGTTTTTT.

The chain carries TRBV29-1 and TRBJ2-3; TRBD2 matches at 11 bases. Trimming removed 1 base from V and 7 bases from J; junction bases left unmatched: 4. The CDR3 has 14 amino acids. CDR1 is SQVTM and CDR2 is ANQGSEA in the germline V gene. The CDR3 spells CSVEAGLADHTQYF. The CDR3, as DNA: TGCAGCGTTGAAGCGGGACTAGCGGACCATACGCAGTATTTT.

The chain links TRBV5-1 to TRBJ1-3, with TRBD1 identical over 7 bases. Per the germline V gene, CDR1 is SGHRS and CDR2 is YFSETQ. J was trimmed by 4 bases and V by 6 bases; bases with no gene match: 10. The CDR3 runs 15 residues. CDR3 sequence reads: CASTETGLEGNTIYF. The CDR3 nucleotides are TGCGCCAGCACCGAGACAGGGCTGGAGGGAAACACCATATATTTT.

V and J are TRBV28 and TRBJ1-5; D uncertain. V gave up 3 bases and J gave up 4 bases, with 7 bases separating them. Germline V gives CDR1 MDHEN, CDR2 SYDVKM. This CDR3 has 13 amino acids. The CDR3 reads CASSFKLNQPQHF. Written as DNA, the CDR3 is TGTGCCAGCAGTTTTAAGCTAAATCAGCCCCAGCATTTT.

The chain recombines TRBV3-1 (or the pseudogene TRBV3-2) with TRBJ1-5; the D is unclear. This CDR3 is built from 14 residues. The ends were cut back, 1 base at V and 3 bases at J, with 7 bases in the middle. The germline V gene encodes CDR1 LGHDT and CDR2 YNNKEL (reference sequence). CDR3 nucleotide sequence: TGTGCCAGCAGCCAAGGTCCATTCAATCAGCCCCAGCATTTT. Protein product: CASSQGPFNQPQHF.

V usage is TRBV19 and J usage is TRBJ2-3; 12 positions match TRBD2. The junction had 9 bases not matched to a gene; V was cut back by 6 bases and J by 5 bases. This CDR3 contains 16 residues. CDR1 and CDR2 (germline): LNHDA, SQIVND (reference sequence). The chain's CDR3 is CASSSSGREGGDTQYF. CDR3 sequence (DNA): TGTGCCAGTAGCTCTAGCGGGAGGGAAGGAGGAGATACGCAGTATTTT.

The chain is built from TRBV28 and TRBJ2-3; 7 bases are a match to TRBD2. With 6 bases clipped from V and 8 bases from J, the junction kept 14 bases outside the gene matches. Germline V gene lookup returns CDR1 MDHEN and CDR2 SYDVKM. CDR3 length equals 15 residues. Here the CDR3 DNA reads TGTGCCAGCAGAGGGCTCGGGGGGTCCGACGGTACGCAGTATTTT. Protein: CASRGLGGSDGTQYF.

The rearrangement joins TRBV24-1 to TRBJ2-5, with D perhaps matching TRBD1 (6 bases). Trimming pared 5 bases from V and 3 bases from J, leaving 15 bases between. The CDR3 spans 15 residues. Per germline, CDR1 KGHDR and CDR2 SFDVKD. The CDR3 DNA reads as TGTGCCACCAGTGCGAGGACAGCAATAGAAGAGACCCAGTACTTC. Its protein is CATSARTAIEETQYF.

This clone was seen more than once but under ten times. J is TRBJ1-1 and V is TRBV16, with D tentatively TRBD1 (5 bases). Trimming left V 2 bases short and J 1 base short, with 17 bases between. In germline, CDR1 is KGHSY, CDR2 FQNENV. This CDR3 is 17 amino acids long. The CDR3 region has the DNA TGTGCCAGCAGCCAACTAAATCTCCAGGGAGGGAACACTGAAGCTTTCTTT. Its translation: CASSQLNLQGGNTEAFF.

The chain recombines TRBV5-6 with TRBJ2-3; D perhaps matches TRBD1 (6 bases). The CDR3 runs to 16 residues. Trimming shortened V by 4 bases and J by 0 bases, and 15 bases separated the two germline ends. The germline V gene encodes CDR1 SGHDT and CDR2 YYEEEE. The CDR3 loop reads CASSPGWDTSTDTQYF. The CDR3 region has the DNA TGTGCCAGCAGCCCAGGGTGGGACACCAGCACAGATACGCAGTATTTT.

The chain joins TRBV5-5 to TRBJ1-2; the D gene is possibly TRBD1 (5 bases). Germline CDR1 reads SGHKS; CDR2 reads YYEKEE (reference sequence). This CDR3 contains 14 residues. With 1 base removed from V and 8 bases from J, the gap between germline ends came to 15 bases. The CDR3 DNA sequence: TGTGCCAGCAGCTTGCCTACAGGCATCCACGGCTACACCTTC. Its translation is CASSLPTGIHGYTF.

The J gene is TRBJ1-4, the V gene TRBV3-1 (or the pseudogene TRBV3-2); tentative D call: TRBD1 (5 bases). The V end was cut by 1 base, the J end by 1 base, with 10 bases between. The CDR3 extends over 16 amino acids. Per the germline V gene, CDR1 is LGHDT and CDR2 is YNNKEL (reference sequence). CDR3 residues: CASSQGGSGTNEKLFF. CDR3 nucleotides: TGTGCCAGCAGCCAAGGGGGCTCGGGAACTAATGAAAAACTGTTTTTT.

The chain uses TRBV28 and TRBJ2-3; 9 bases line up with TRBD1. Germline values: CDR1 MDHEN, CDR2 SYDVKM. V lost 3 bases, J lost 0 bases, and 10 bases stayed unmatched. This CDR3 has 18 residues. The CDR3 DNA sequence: TGTGCCAGCAGTTTCTGGGACAGGGAGGCCCTTAGCACAGATACGCAGTATTTT. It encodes CASSFWDREALSTDTQYF.

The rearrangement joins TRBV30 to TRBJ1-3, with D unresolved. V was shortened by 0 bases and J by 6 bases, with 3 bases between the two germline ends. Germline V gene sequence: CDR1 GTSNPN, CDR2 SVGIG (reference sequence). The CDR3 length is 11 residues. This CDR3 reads CAWSVQNTIYF. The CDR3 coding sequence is TGTGCCTGGAGTGTTCAAAACACCATATATTTT. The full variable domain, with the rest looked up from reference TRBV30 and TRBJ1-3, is SQTIHQWPATLVQPVGSPLSLECTVEGTSNPNLYWYRQAAGRGLQLLFYSVGIGQISSEVPQNLSASRPQDRQFILSSKKLLLSDSGFYLCAWSVQNTIYFGEGSWLTVV.

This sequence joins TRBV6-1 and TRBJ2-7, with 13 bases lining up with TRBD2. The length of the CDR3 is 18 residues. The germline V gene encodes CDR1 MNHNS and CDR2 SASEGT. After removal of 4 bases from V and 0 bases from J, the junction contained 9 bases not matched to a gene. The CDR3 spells CASSGRLAGGRSSYEQYF. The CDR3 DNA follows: TGTGCCAGCAGTGGCCGACTAGCGGGAGGACGAAGCTCCTACGAGCAGTACTTC.

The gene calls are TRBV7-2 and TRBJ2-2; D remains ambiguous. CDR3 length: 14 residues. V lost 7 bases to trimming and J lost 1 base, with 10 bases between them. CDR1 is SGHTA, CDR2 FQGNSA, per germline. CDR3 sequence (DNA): TGTGCCAGCACTCGGCAGGTGAACACCGGGGAGCTGTTTTTT. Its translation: CASTRQVNTGELFF.

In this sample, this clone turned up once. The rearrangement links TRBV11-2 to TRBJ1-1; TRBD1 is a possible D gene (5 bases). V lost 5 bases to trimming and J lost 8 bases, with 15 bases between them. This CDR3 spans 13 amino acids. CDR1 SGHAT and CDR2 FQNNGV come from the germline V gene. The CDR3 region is CASSVGDGGEAFF. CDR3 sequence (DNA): TGTGCCAGCAGCGTAGGGGACGGGGGAGAAGCTTTCTTT.

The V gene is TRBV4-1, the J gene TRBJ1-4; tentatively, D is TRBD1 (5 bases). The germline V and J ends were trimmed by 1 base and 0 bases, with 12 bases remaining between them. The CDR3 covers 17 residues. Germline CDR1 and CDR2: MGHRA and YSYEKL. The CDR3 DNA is TGCGCCAGCAGCCAAGGGGGCGGTACTGCAACTAATGAAAAACTGTTTTTT. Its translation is CASSQGGGTATNEKLFF.

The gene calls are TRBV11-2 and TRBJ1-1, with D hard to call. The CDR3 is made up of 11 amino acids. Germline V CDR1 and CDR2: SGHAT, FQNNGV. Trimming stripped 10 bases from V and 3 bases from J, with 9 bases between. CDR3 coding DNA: TGTGCCACCACCGGGGACACTGAAGCTTTCTTT. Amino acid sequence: CATTGDTEAFF.

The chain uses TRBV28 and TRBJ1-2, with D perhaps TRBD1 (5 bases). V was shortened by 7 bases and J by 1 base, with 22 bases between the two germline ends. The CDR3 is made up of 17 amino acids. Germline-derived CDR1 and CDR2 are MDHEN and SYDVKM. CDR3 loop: CASKGSDSAFFNYGYTF. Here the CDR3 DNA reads TGTGCCAGCAAGGGGTCCGACAGCGCCTTCTTTAACTATGGCTACACCTTC.

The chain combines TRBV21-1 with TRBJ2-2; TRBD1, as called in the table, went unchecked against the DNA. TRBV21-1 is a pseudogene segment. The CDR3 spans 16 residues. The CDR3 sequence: CASSKALRGLPGELFF. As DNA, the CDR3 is TGTGCCAGCAGCAAAGCGCTCAGGGGCCTGCCCGGGGAGCTGTTTTTT.